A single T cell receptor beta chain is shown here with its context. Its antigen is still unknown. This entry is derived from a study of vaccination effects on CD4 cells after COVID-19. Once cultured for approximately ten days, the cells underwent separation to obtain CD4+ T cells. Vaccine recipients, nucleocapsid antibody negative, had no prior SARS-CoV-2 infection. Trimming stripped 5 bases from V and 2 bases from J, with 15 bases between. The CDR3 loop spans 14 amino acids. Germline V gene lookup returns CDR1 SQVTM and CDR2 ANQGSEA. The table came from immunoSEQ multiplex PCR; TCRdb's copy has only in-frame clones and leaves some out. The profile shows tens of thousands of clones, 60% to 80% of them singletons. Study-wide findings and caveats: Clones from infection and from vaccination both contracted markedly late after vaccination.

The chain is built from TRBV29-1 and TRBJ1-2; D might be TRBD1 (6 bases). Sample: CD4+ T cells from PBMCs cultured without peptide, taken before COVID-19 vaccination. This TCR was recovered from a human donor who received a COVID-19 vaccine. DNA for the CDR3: TGCAGCGTTACCGCGTCAGGGGCGAACTATGGCTACACCTTC. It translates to CSVTASGANYGYTF.